This TCR beta chain derives from a study of blood T cells in healthy people across ages (dated by TCRdb to 2013 to 2016). Background for the entire study: In model experiments, template switching captured roughly one uniquely barcoded TCR beta cDNA molecule for every two T cells. The study measured age-related changes in TCR beta repertoire diversity using deep sequencing normalized with unique cDNA molecular identifiers. The donors were divided into four age groups: young (average around 16 years), middle-aged (about 40), aged (approximately 59) and long-lived (about 84). Donors of different ages were randomly distributed across sequencing lanes to avoid experimental bias. Using the same blood draw, the study looked at two additional independent replicas of 1 million unique cDNA reads for two donors, one aged 18 to 29 and the other aged 80 or older. What the work shows at the level of the full study, not this receptor alone: The long-lived group showed more naive CD4+ T cells, fewer expanded clones and increased TCR diversity than the aged group, suggesting age selection. As age increased, observed TCR beta diversity per million T cells dropped in a roughly linear way, and a significant reduction was already evident by age 40. The CMV infection status of donors was not known, potentially confounding age-related changes in expanded clonotypes. Because profiling used bulk unsorted PBMCs, naive and antigen-experienced compartments could not be compared conclusively. A strong correlation was found between observed TCR beta diversity and the percentage of naive T cells measured by flow cytometry. Estimates of total diversity from one million sequenced T cells were regarded as lower bounds and underestimates.

The CDR3 goes from the cysteine to the phenylalanine over 14 residues. Only the CDR3 DNA stays, 42 bases, in frame from base 1. For CDR1 and CDR2, the germline V gene lists SQVTM and ANQGSEA. Trimming leaves V shorter by 5 bases and J shorter by 4 bases, with the junction holding 8 bases beyond the gene matches. There are many counts of this clonotype. Its antigen has not been determined. No per-base quality is available; no much larger clone lies one base away. Library method: 5' RACE. The reads were generated on an Illumina HiSeq 2500. A second PCR of about 7 to 12 cycles was run with a J-beta primer mix and a sample-barcoded 5' primer. A unique molecular identifier was introduced onto each TCR beta cDNA molecule by a template-switch 5' adaptor carrying 12 random nucleotides. Each sample yielded at least 2.5 million CDR3-containing paired-end reads. The Mint cDNA synthesis kit, primed by a TRBC-specific oligonucleotide, was used to synthesize first-strand cDNA from all RNA. Following uracil-DNA glycosylase treatment, all cDNA underwent a first 18-cycle PCR with the universal primers M1SS and BC2_uni_R. Per the source publication's procedure: For normalization, 1 million high-quality reads were randomly selected from each sample, with every read carrying a distinct molecular identifier. Reads sharing molecular identifiers were discarded rather than binned into consensus sequences. CDR3 identification, clonotype clustering and error correction used MiTCR with a Q25 quality threshold and the strictest error-elimination algorithm. A nonparametric unseen species model with Euler transformation was used to estimate lower-bound total TCR beta diversity. TCRdb reran the public reads through fastp at Q25 and MiXCR, keeping productive beta chains. Rows matching on CDR3 protein sequence are summarized as one entry with the most common DNA and genes. These V and J calls originate from TCRdb's pipeline instead of the authors' own analysis. This sample holds hundreds of thousands of distinct CDR3 sequences; 25% to 30% were observed only once. Around 14% of the sample goes to the ten largest clones.

Systemically healthy Caucasian individuals from Russia, some 40 in total and aged about 6 to 100 years, were included as donors. Each donor gave 8 to 10 milliliters of peripheral blood, drawn into EDTA-treated Vacutainer tubes. Ficoll-Paque density-gradient centrifugation was used to isolate PBMCs, with at least 6.5 million per sample. Trizol reagent was used to extract total RNA from PBMCs, with at least 6 micrograms per sample. For every donor, an aliquot of PBMCs went through flow cytometry to measure the percentages of naive CD45RAhigh/CD27high T cells. The source is a woman older than 75 in good health. The material sequenced was blood. The chain links TRBV29-1 with TRBJ1-5; TRBD1 aligns with 7 central bases. The CDR3 region: CSVSYRGGNQPQHF. The DNA sequence is given as TGCAGCGTTAGTTACAGGGGAGGTAATCAGCCCCAGCATTTT.